This TCR beta chain was retrieved from a study of identifying expanded T cells in peripheral blood. Repertoires were generated with immunoSEQ multiplex PCR, while TCRdb's copy carries only in-frame clones and drops some. In the table there are 81,000 or so clones, 80% to 85% of which are singletons. What was sequenced was blood. The sequence came from a person aged 18 to 75 in good health.

The CDR3 is CASSLGPLAGTQYF. In DNA form, the CDR3 reads TGTGCCAGCAGCTTAGGCCCCTTGGCAGGTACGCAGTATTTT. V is TRBV7-2 and J is TRBJ2-3; D call uncertain. Between the trimmed V and J ends, which lost 1 base and 8 bases, there was a span of 13 bases. Per the germline V gene, CDR1 is SGHTA and CDR2 is FQGNSA. The CDR3 runs to 14 residues.